A selection of T cell receptor beta chains follows, all from one sample in a study of regulatory T cells in long-lasting Graves disease. TCRdb processed the multiplex PCR reads anew with MiXCR; each CDR3 protein has one entry. The top ten hold 25% to 30% of the sample, which has 360,000 or so distinct CDR3 sequences, around 23% seen once. Source: peripheral blood mononuclear cells (PBMCs), taken when the disease was refractory, from a patient treated with antithyroid drugs. These TCRs come from a woman aged 40 to 50 with Graves disease. The CDR3 runs from the conserved cysteine through the conserved F or W. Fields, in order: V gene, CDR3 length, clone size, D gene, J gene, CDR3 protein, CDR3 DNA. The D gene is left open where the match is weak. Only part of the rows carry a size: once, few, many, or a class if the clone is expanded.

V gene: TRBV27; CDR3 length: 17; clone size: -; D gene: TRBD2; J gene: TRBJ2-2; CDR3 protein: CASSTWTRPVNTGELFF; CDR3 DNA: TGTGCCAGCAGTACGTGGACTAGACCGGTTAACACAGGGGAGCTGTTTTTT
V gene: TRBV6-5; CDR3 length: 13; clone size: few; D gene: -; J gene: TRBJ2-2; CDR3 protein: CASSYPGSGELFF; CDR3 DNA: TGTGCCAGCAGTTACCCCGGGAGCGGGGAGCTGTTTTTT
V gene: TRBV28; CDR3 length: 12; clone size: few; D gene: -; J gene: TRBJ1-1; CDR3 protein: CASSFSTSVAFF; CDR3 DNA: TGTGCCAGCAGTTTCTCCACATCCGTAGCTTTCTTT
V gene: TRBV12-3/TRBV12-4; CDR3 length: 12; clone size: many; D gene: -; J gene: TRBJ2-5; CDR3 protein: CASSPFGETQYF; CDR3 DNA: TGTGCCAGCAGTCCTTTTGGAGAGACCCAGTACTTC
V gene: TRBV29-1; CDR3 length: 12; clone size: many; D gene: -; J gene: TRBJ1-4; CDR3 protein: CSVLTGGEKLFF; CDR3 DNA: TGCAGCGTCCTGACAGGTGGTGAAAAACTGTTTTTT
V gene: TRBV4-1; CDR3 length: 16; clone size: -; D gene: TRBD2; J gene: TRBJ2-7; CDR3 protein: CASSKTRASGRGEQYF; CDR3 DNA: TGCGCCAGCTCGAAGACGAGGGCTAGCGGGAGAGGCGAGCAGTACTTC
V gene: TRBV12-5; CDR3 length: 18; clone size: -; D gene: TRBD2; J gene: TRBJ2-1; CDR3 protein: CASGLVLQREAQYNEQFF; CDR3 DNA: TGTGCTAGTGGTTTGGTACTTCAGCGGGAGGCCCAGTACAATGAGCAGTTCTTC
V gene: TRBV7-9; CDR3 length: 17; clone size: few; D gene: TRBD2; J gene: TRBJ2-2; CDR3 protein: CASSLTSGTSNTGELFF; CDR3 DNA: TGTGCCAGCAGCTTGACTAGCGGGACGTCGAACACCGGGGAGCTGTTTTTT
V gene: TRBV6-1; CDR3 length: 11; clone size: few; D gene: -; J gene: TRBJ2-4; CDR3 protein: CASSRGPLQYF; CDR3 DNA: TGTGCCAGCAGTCGAGGTCCTCTCCAGTACTTC
V gene: TRBV11-2; CDR3 length: 13; clone size: many; D gene: -; J gene: TRBJ2-7; CDR3 protein: CASSLDRRYEQYF; CDR3 DNA: TGTGCCAGCAGCTTAGACAGGAGGTACGAGCAGTACTTC
V gene: TRBV6-1; CDR3 length: 13; clone size: -; D gene: TRBD1; J gene: TRBJ1-3; CDR3 protein: CASSLDRGDTIYF; CDR3 DNA: TGTGCCAGCAGTCTGGACAGGGGGGACACCATATATTTT
V gene: TRBV16; CDR3 length: 15; clone size: -; D gene: TRBD1; J gene: TRBJ1-5; CDR3 protein: CAIRDRVGTLTPQHF; CDR3 DNA: TGTGCCATCCGGGACAGGGTGGGGACCCTAACGCCCCAGCATTTT
V gene: TRBV3-1; CDR3 length: 15; clone size: few; D gene: -; J gene: TRBJ2-7; CDR3 protein: CASSQGLAPIYEQYF; CDR3 DNA: TGTGCCAGCAGCCAAGGGCTAGCGCCTATCTACGAGCAGTACTTC
V gene: TRBV28; CDR3 length: 15; clone size: many; D gene: -; J gene: TRBJ1-2; CDR3 protein: CASSVAGELGYGYTF; CDR3 DNA: TGTGCCAGCAGTGTAGCAGGGGAACTCGGCTATGGCTACACCTTC
V gene: TRBV6-1; CDR3 length: 12; clone size: many; D gene: -; J gene: TRBJ2-5; CDR3 protein: CASEGIQETQYF; CDR3 DNA: TGTGCCAGCGAGGGAATCCAAGAGACCCAGTACTTC
V gene: TRBV20-1; CDR3 length: 15; clone size: many; D gene: -; J gene: TRBJ2-7; CDR3 protein: CSARDSGFSIHEQYF; CDR3 DNA: TGCAGTGCTAGAGATAGTGGGTTTTCAATCCACGAGCAGTACTTC
V gene: TRBV20-1; CDR3 length: 17; clone size: -; D gene: TRBD2; J gene: TRBJ2-3; CDR3 protein: CSARDPGLAGVGDTQYF; CDR3 DNA: TGCAGTGCTAGAGACCCGGGACTAGCGGGAGTGGGGGATACGCAGTATTTT
V gene: TRBV2; CDR3 length: 17; clone size: few; D gene: -; J gene: TRBJ2-6; CDR3 protein: CASNPGGIISGANVLTF; CDR3 DNA: TGTGCCAGCAATCCGGGGGGCATAATCTCTGGGGCCAACGTCCTGACTTTC